These T cell receptor beta chains were read from a single sample in a study of blood T cell repertoires in COVID-19. Generated by immunoSEQ multiplex PCR, the TCRdb table keeps only in-frame clones and is missing some. The data show more than 250,000 clones, over 75% seen once. What was sequenced was peripheral blood. The receptor set was obtained from a middle-aged man with active or convalescent COVID-19. The CDR3 runs from the conserved cysteine through the conserved F or W. The D gene is left open where the match is weak. The size entry is marked missing in some rows and otherwise reads once, few, many or a size class.

v_gene: TRBV12-3/TRBV12-4
j_gene: TRBJ1-5
len: 13
d_gene: NA
abundance: NA
CDR3aa: CASSLVQMEPQHF
CDR3nt: TGTGCCAGCAGTTTAGTTCAGATGGAGCCCCAGCATTTT

v_gene: TRBV6-2/TRBV6-3
j_gene: TRBJ1-1
len: 17
d_gene: TRBD1
abundance: NA
CDR3aa: CASSLDRTRLSNTEAFF
CDR3nt: TGTGCCAGCAGTTTGGACAGGACCAGGCTGTCGAACACTGAAGCTTTCTTT

v_gene: TRBV29-1
j_gene: TRBJ1-2
len: 13
d_gene: TRBD1
abundance: NA
CDR3aa: CSASTGMDYGYTF
CDR3nt: TGCAGCGCTTCGACAGGGATGGACTATGGCTACACCTTC

v_gene: TRBV4-3
j_gene: TRBJ2-7
len: 15
d_gene: TRBD1
abundance: NA
CDR3aa: CASSLGTGGTREQYF
CDR3nt: TGCGCCAGCAGCCTTGGGACAGGGGGCACTCGGGAGCAGTACTTC

v_gene: TRBV28
j_gene: TRBJ1-2
len: 16
d_gene: NA
abundance: many
CDR3aa: CASSLIQGGPNYGYTF
CDR3nt: TGTGCCAGCAGTTTAATCCAGGGTGGTCCTAACTATGGCTACACCTTC

v_gene: TRBV29-1
j_gene: TRBJ2-5
len: 13
d_gene: TRBD1
abundance: NA
CDR3aa: CSVTPTGGETQYF
CDR3nt: TGCAGCGTGACCCCGACAGGGGGGGAGACCCAGTACTTC

v_gene: TRBV7-3
j_gene: TRBJ2-5
len: 13
d_gene: TRBD2
abundance: NA
CDR3aa: CASSRGLAETQYF
CDR3nt: TGTGCCAGCAGCCGAGGACTAGCGGAGACCCAGTACTTC

v_gene: TRBV18
j_gene: TRBJ2-2
len: 13
d_gene: NA
abundance: once
CDR3aa: CASSLRGDGELFF
CDR3nt: TGTGCCAGCTCACTGCGGGGTGACGGGGAGCTGTTTTTT

v_gene: TRBV30
j_gene: TRBJ1-5
len: 13
d_gene: NA
abundance: NA
CDR3aa: CAWGVNSNQPQHF
CDR3nt: TGTGCCTGGGGAGTTAATAGCAATCAGCCCCAGCATTTT

v_gene: TRBV6-1
j_gene: TRBJ2-7
len: 15
d_gene: NA
abundance: NA
CDR3aa: CASSEAPALVYEQYF
CDR3nt: TGTGCCAGCAGTGAAGCGCCGGCACTAGTTTACGAGCAGTACTTC

v_gene: TRBV4-3
j_gene: TRBJ1-6
len: 16
d_gene: NA
abundance: NA
CDR3aa: CASSQMVGSDNSPLHF
CDR3nt: TGCGCCAGCAGCCAAATGGTCGGGAGCGATAATTCACCCCTCCACTTT

v_gene: TRBV21-1
j_gene: TRBJ2-7
len: 14
d_gene: NA
abundance: NA
CDR3aa: CASKYGTGSYEQYF
CDR3nt: TGTGCCAGCAAGTACGGGACAGGGTCCTACGAGCAGTACTTC

v_gene: TRBV2
j_gene: TRBJ1-5
len: 17
d_gene: NA
abundance: NA
CDR3aa: CASSDWGEGKIYQPQHF
CDR3nt: TGTGCCAGCAGTGACTGGGGGGAAGGGAAGATCTATCAGCCCCAGCATTTT

v_gene: TRBV6-5
j_gene: TRBJ2-7
len: 15
d_gene: TRBD1
abundance: NA
CDR3aa: CASSYTRQGSSEQYF
CDR3nt: TGTGCCAGCAGTTACACCCGACAGGGAAGTAGCGAGCAGTACTTC

v_gene: TRBV19
j_gene: TRBJ1-5
len: 14
d_gene: TRBD1
abundance: once
CDR3aa: CASRGVTGNQPQHF
CDR3nt: TGTGCCAGTAGAGGCGTGACAGGGAATCAGCCCCAGCATTTT

v_gene: TRBV6-5
j_gene: TRBJ2-5
len: 14
d_gene: TRBD1
abundance: NA
CDR3aa: CASSAGTDQETQYF
CDR3nt: TGTGCCAGCAGCGCCGGGACAGACCAAGAGACCCAGTACTTC

v_gene: TRBV4-3
j_gene: TRBJ1-4
len: 13
d_gene: NA
abundance: NA
CDR3aa: CASSQRTSEKLFF
CDR3nt: TGCGCCAGCAGCCAAAGAACGAGCGAAAAACTGTTTTTT

v_gene: TRBV5-1
j_gene: TRBJ1-4
len: 16
d_gene: NA
abundance: once
CDR3aa: CASSPHRGAEGEKLFF
CDR3nt: TGCGCCAGCAGCCCCCATCGGGGGGCGGAAGGTGAAAAACTGTTTTTT

v_gene: TRBV5-6
j_gene: TRBJ2-3
len: 15
d_gene: TRBD2
abundance: NA
CDR3aa: CASSSGLAGGDTQYF
CDR3nt: TGTGCCAGCAGCTCCGGACTAGCGGGAGGAGATACGCAGTATTTT

v_gene: TRBV30
j_gene: TRBJ1-2
len: 16
d_gene: TRBD1
abundance: NA
CDR3aa: CAWETGELKFTYGYTF
CDR3nt: TGTGCCTGGGAGACAGGGGAGTTAAAGTTCACCTATGGCTACACCTTC

v_gene: TRBV28
j_gene: TRBJ1-2
len: 13
d_gene: TRBD1
abundance: NA
CDR3aa: CASSLWTGGGYTF
CDR3nt: TGTGCCAGCAGTTTATGGACAGGGGGCGGCTACACCTTC

v_gene: TRBV5-1
j_gene: TRBJ2-7
len: 14
d_gene: NA
abundance: NA
CDR3aa: CASSFREGTYEQYF
CDR3nt: TGCGCCAGCAGCTTCAGGGAAGGGACCTACGAGCAGTACTTC

v_gene: TRBV28
j_gene: TRBJ1-1
len: 14
d_gene: NA
abundance: NA
CDR3aa: CASSLSGGTTEAFF
CDR3nt: TGTGCCAGCAGTTTATCGGGGGGCACCACTGAAGCTTTCTTT

v_gene: TRBV29-1
j_gene: TRBJ1-2
len: 10
d_gene: NA
abundance: NA
CDR3aa: CSVLDSLYTF
CDR3nt: TGCAGCGTCCTGGACAGCCTCTATACCTTC